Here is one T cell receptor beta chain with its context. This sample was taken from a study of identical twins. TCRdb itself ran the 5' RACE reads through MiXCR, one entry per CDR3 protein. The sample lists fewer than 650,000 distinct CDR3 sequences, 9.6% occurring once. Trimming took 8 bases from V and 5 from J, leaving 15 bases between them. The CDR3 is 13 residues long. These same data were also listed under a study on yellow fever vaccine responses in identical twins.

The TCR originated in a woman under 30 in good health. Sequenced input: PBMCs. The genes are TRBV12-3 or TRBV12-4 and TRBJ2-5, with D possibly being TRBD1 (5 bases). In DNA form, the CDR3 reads TGTGCCAGCGGCAGGGTCTCGAGGGAGACCCAGTACTTC. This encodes CASGRVSRETQYF.